What follows are 10 T cell receptor beta chains derived from one specimen sequenced in a study of T-cell memory formation after mild COVID-19. TCRdb ran MiXCR on the 5' RACE reads and lists one entry per CDR3 protein. The sample includes roughly 410,000 distinct CDR3 sequences, more than 20% seen only once; the top ten take around 8.1%. Sequencing input: PBMCs or a T cell subset sorted from them (not recorded which). The receptors derive from an adult woman who had mild COVID-19 (a few samples of this study predate the infection). Cell type and time point are not known.

This clonotype was detected a few times. The DNA is omitted, as the CDR3 cannot be located on it reliably, and the CDR3 follows TCRdb's listing. The genes are TRBV6-2 or TRBV6-3 and TRBJ2-1; TRBD2, the table's D call, was not compared with the DNA. CDR1 is MNHEY and CDR2 is SVGEGT in the germline V gene. The CDR3 region is 14 residues in length, termini included. This CDR3 is CASILASGTYEQFF.

Only a few counts were recorded for this clonotype. The V call is TRBV5-1, the J call TRBJ2-1; the match to TRBD1 covers 7 bases. The CDR3 runs to 15 residues. Trimming cost V 0 bases and J 2 bases; bases outside gene matches: 2. Per the germline V gene, CDR1 is SGHRS and CDR2 is YFSETQ. The CDR3 sequence: CASSLGGQTYNEQFF. Here the CDR3 DNA reads TGCGCCAGCAGCTTGGGGGGACAGACCTACAATGAGCAGTTCTTC.

This clonotype was counted between two and nine times. The chain links TRBV7-2 to TRBJ2-3; 14 nucleotides match TRBD2. The V segment lost 3 bases and the J segment 1 base; nucleotides outside the gene matches: 6. CDR3 length equals 18 residues. Germline V CDR1 and CDR2: SGHTA, FQGNSA. The CDR3 bases are TGTGCCAGCAGCTTTTCTGGACTAGCGGGAGGAGGCACAGATACGCAGTATTTT. Protein product: CASSFSGLAGGGTDTQYF. The full variable domain, in which reference TRBV7-2 and TRBJ2-3 provide the parts outside the CDR3, is GAGVSQSPSNKVTEKGKDVELRCDPISGHTALYWYRQSLGQGLEFLIYFQGNSAPDKSGLPSDRFSAERTGGSVSTLTIQRTQQEDSAVYLCASSFSGLAGGGTDTQYFGPGTRLTVL.

V is TRBV6-2 or TRBV6-3 and J is TRBJ2-5, with a weak D call TRBD2 (5 bases). The germline V gene has CDR1 MNHEY and CDR2 SVGEGT. The CDR3 is 15 residues long. Trimming left V 7 bases short and J 7 bases short, with 22 bases between. The CDR3 here is CASTHRGKDFGTQYF. CDR3 DNA: TGTGCCAGCACTCACCGGGGAAAAGATTTCGGGACCCAGTACTTC.

This clonotype showed up just a few times. This chain joins TRBV5-5 and TRBJ2-1; 9 bases line up with TRBD2. V gave up 4 bases and J gave up 1 base; unmatched junction bases: 6. CDR3 length: 16 amino acids. The germline CDR1 and CDR2 sequences are SGHKS and YYEKEE (reference sequence). In DNA, the CDR3 is TGTGCCAGCAGCCGAATAGCGGGGGAGTCCTACAATGAGCAGTTCTTC. It yields the protein CASSRIAGESYNEQFF.

The sample holds a few counts of this clonotype. This sequence joins TRBV12-3 or TRBV12-4 and TRBJ2-5; 12 bases fit TRBD2. J gave up 12 bases and V 5 bases, and 10 bases lay outside the gene matches. The CDR3 sequence is 14 residues long. The CDR3 nucleotides read TGTGCCAGCAGTACGCAACTAGCGGGGGGCGAAAAGTACTTC. Amino acid sequence: CASSTQLAGGEKYF.

There are many counts of this clonotype. The chain combines TRBV7-2 with TRBJ1-5, with no clear D. Between the trimmed V and J ends, which lost 1 base and 5 bases, there was a span of 18 bases. CDR1 and CDR2 (germline): SGHTA, FQGNSA. The CDR3 is 17 amino acids. CDR3 bases: TGTGCCAGCAGCTTAGACCACCCACCCAAGGGTTATCAGCCCCAGCATTTT. Translating gives CASSLDHPPKGYQPQHF.

This sequence joins TRBV11-2 and TRBJ2-1; 14 bases are shared with TRBD2. With 3 bases clipped from V and 1 base from J, the junction kept 14 bases outside the gene matches. The CDR3 loop spans 21 amino acids. Germline CDR1 and CDR2: SGHAT and FQNNGV. The CDR3 reads CASSFSSGLAGGGKSYNEQFF. In DNA, the CDR3 is TGTGCCAGCAGCTTTAGTTCAGGACTAGCGGGAGGTGGAAAATCCTACAATGAGCAGTTCTTC.

In its sample, this clonotype was seen a few times. This chain joins TRBV30 and TRBJ2-4; D is possibly TRBD1 or TRBD2 (5 bases each). Germline-derived CDR1 and CDR2 are GTSNPN and SVGIG (reference sequence). V dropped 4 bases and J dropped 14 bases, with 21 bases sitting between them. CDR3 length equals 13 residues. This chain's CDR3 is CAWNKGPDLMEYF. The CDR3 region has the DNA TGTGCCTGGAACAAGGGACCCGACTTGATGGAGTACTTC.

This clonotype was found once. The rearrangement uses TRBV9 and TRBJ1-1; D call uncertain. With 1 base removed from V and 7 bases from J, the gap between germline ends came to 20 bases. The CDR3 runs to 16 residues. The germline CDR1 and CDR2 sequences are SGDLS and YYNGEE. This CDR3 is CASSVSEVPRVGEAFF. The CDR3 nucleotides are TGTGCCAGCAGCGTATCCGAGGTACCCCGCGTGGGTGAAGCTTTCTTT.